The rows below give T cell receptor beta chains drawn from one sample of a study of blood T cells in healthy people across ages. TCRdb redid the calling of the 5' RACE reads with MiXCR, one entry per CDR3 protein. The sample lists 850,000 to 950,000 distinct CDR3 sequences, under 30% occurring once. Material: blood. The source is a woman older than 75 in good health. CDR3s include the opening cysteine and the closing phenylalanine or tryptophan. A D gene is named only where the DNA matches it firmly. Expanded clones are given a class, and other clones once, few, many or no size at all.

cdr3_length: 16; v_call: TRBV6-5; clone_size: -; d_call: -; j_call: TRBJ2-2; cdr3_aa: CASSYSSRAGTGELFF; cdr3_nt: TGTGCCAGCAGTTACTCGAGCCGGGCCGGGACCGGGGAGCTGTTTTTT
cdr3_length: 15; v_call: TRBV3-1; clone_size: -; d_call: TRBD1; j_call: TRBJ1-5; cdr3_aa: CASSPSGQLNQPQHF; cdr3_nt: TGTGCCAGCAGCCCCTCGGGACAGTTAAATCAGCCCCAGCATTTT
cdr3_length: 13; v_call: TRBV20-1; clone_size: many; d_call: TRBD1; j_call: TRBJ2-5; cdr3_aa: CSARGQGIQTQYF; cdr3_nt: TGCAGTGCTAGAGGACAGGGGATACAGACCCAGTACTTC
cdr3_length: 16; v_call: TRBV27; clone_size: -; d_call: TRBD1; j_call: TRBJ2-3; cdr3_aa: CASSPDRGPSTDTQYF; cdr3_nt: TGTGCCAGCAGTCCCGACAGGGGCCCTAGCACGGATACGCAGTATTTT
cdr3_length: 14; v_call: TRBV25-1; clone_size: many; d_call: -; j_call: TRBJ2-7; cdr3_aa: CASSDPGRSYEQYF; cdr3_nt: TGTGCCAGCAGTGATCCGGGGCGGTCCTACGAGCAGTACTTC
cdr3_length: 14; v_call: TRBV7-2; clone_size: few; d_call: TRBD2; j_call: TRBJ2-7; cdr3_aa: CASRTAGGPYEQYF; cdr3_nt: TGTGCCAGCCGCACCGCGGGGGGGCCCTATGAGCAGTACTTC
cdr3_length: 10; v_call: TRBV6-1; clone_size: -; d_call: -; j_call: TRBJ2-3; cdr3_aa: CASGDGTQYF; cdr3_nt: TGTGCCAGCGGGGACGGGACGCAGTATTTT
cdr3_length: 15; v_call: TRBV7-9; clone_size: many; d_call: -; j_call: TRBJ2-1; cdr3_aa: CASSVGGPDYNEQFF; cdr3_nt: TGTGCCAGCAGCGTGGGGGGTCCGGATTACAATGAGCAGTTCTTC
cdr3_length: 15; v_call: TRBV9; clone_size: -; d_call: -; j_call: TRBJ2-7; cdr3_aa: CASSVAPEAHYEQYF; cdr3_nt: TGTGCCAGCAGCGTAGCCCCGGAGGCGCATTACGAGCAGTACTTC
cdr3_length: 11; v_call: TRBV3-1; clone_size: few; d_call: -; j_call: TRBJ2-7; cdr3_aa: CASAGGYEQYF; cdr3_nt: TGTGCCAGCGCCGGGGGCTACGAGCAGTACTTC
cdr3_length: 16; v_call: TRBV7-6; clone_size: many; d_call: TRBD2; j_call: TRBJ2-5; cdr3_aa: CASSFGSGGAQETQYF; cdr3_nt: TGTGCCAGCAGCTTCGGTAGCGGGGGGGCTCAAGAGACCCAGTACTTC
cdr3_length: 17; v_call: TRBV7-2; clone_size: -; d_call: -; j_call: TRBJ2-3; cdr3_aa: CASSSIFGSLGTDTQYF; cdr3_nt: TGTGCCAGCAGCTCTATCTTCGGGTCCCTCGGCACAGATACGCAGTATTTT
cdr3_length: 18; v_call: TRBV6-2/TRBV6-3; clone_size: -; d_call: -; j_call: TRBJ1-5; cdr3_aa: CASNPHRDTIYSNQPQHF; cdr3_nt: TGTGCCAGCAACCCCCACCGGGACACAATTTATAGCAATCAGCCCCAGCATTTT
cdr3_length: 16; v_call: TRBV7-9; clone_size: -; d_call: -; j_call: TRBJ1-2; cdr3_aa: CASSWAGGARDYGYTF; cdr3_nt: TGTGCCAGCAGCTGGGCGGGGGGGGCTCGAGACTATGGCTACACCTTC
cdr3_length: 16; v_call: TRBV5-6; clone_size: few; d_call: TRBD2; j_call: TRBJ2-5; cdr3_aa: CASSPSPTSRGETQYF; cdr3_nt: TGTGCCAGCAGCCCCTCACCGACTAGCAGAGGAGAGACCCAGTACTTC
cdr3_length: 14; v_call: TRBV6-6; clone_size: many; d_call: -; j_call: TRBJ2-5; cdr3_aa: CASSYGDSQETQYF; cdr3_nt: TGTGCCAGCAGTTACGGAGACAGCCAAGAGACCCAGTACTTC
cdr3_length: 17; v_call: TRBV4-1; clone_size: few; d_call: -; j_call: TRBJ2-3; cdr3_aa: CASSQTPGRPTTDTQYF; cdr3_nt: TGCGCCAGCAGCCAAACTCCGGGACGGCCAACCACAGATACGCAGTATTTT
cdr3_length: 14; v_call: TRBV10-3; clone_size: -; d_call: TRBD1; j_call: TRBJ2-5; cdr3_aa: CAISPGTGQETQYF; cdr3_nt: TGTGCCATCAGTCCCGGGACAGGGCAAGAGACCCAGTACTTC
cdr3_length: 16; v_call: TRBV7-8; clone_size: -; d_call: -; j_call: TRBJ2-2; cdr3_aa: CASSLVRQGNTGELFF; cdr3_nt: TGTGCCAGCAGCTTAGTACGCCAGGGAAACACCGGGGAGCTGTTTTTT
cdr3_length: 13; v_call: TRBV29-1; clone_size: many; d_call: -; j_call: TRBJ2-7; cdr3_aa: CSVSGGRNYEQYF; cdr3_nt: TGCAGCGTCTCTGGGGGCAGGAACTACGAGCAGTACTTC
cdr3_length: 14; v_call: TRBV5-1; clone_size: few; d_call: -; j_call: TRBJ2-5; cdr3_aa: CASSYQGRGETQYF; cdr3_nt: TGCGCCAGCAGCTACCAGGGAAGGGGGGAGACCCAGTACTTC
cdr3_length: 14; v_call: TRBV7-2; clone_size: -; d_call: -; j_call: TRBJ1-1; cdr3_aa: CASSLANKSTEAFF; cdr3_nt: TGTGCCAGCAGCTTAGCGAACAAGAGCACTGAAGCTTTCTTT
cdr3_length: 15; v_call: TRBV20-1; clone_size: many; d_call: TRBD2; j_call: TRBJ2-4; cdr3_aa: CSAPVLAGGRNIQYF; cdr3_nt: TGCAGTGCTCCAGTCCTAGCGGGGGGGCGGAACATTCAGTACTTC
cdr3_length: 15; v_call: TRBV4-3; clone_size: many; d_call: TRBD2; j_call: TRBJ2-4; cdr3_aa: CASSQDGRGGNIQYF; cdr3_nt: TGCGCCAGCAGCCAAGATGGGCGGGGGGGAAACATTCAGTACTTC
cdr3_length: 13; v_call: TRBV7-2; clone_size: many; d_call: -; j_call: TRBJ2-7; cdr3_aa: CASSLEEGFEQYF; cdr3_nt: TGTGCCAGCAGCTTAGAAGAGGGGTTCGAGCAGTACTTC
cdr3_length: 14; v_call: TRBV7-2; clone_size: many; d_call: TRBD2; j_call: TRBJ2-5; cdr3_aa: CASSSGLAPETQYF; cdr3_nt: TGTGCCAGCAGCTCGGGACTAGCGCCGGAGACCCAGTACTTC
cdr3_length: 15; v_call: TRBV20-1; clone_size: many; d_call: TRBD1; j_call: TRBJ2-3; cdr3_aa: CSARDRGRSTDTQYF; cdr3_nt: TGCAGTGCTAGAGACAGGGGGCGCAGTACAGATACGCAGTATTTT
cdr3_length: 13; v_call: TRBV14; clone_size: -; d_call: -; j_call: TRBJ2-7; cdr3_aa: CAGSLGPLYEQYF; cdr3_nt: TGTGCCGGCAGCCTAGGGCCCCTGTACGAGCAGTACTTC
cdr3_length: 15; v_call: TRBV6-6; clone_size: -; d_call: -; j_call: TRBJ1-1; cdr3_aa: CASSYLQGGNTEAFF; cdr3_nt: TGTGCCAGCAGTTACCTTCAGGGCGGGAACACTGAAGCTTTCTTT
cdr3_length: 13; v_call: TRBV9; clone_size: many; d_call: -; j_call: TRBJ2-1; cdr3_aa: CASSVAQGYEQFF; cdr3_nt: TGTGCCAGCAGCGTAGCTCAGGGGTATGAGCAGTTCTTC
cdr3_length: 17; v_call: TRBV27; clone_size: many; d_call: TRBD1; j_call: TRBJ1-1; cdr3_aa: CASSLGQGAGVSTEAFF; cdr3_nt: TGTGCCAGCAGTCTTGGACAGGGGGCAGGGGTGAGCACTGAAGCTTTCTTT
cdr3_length: 12; v_call: TRBV29-1; clone_size: -; d_call: -; j_call: TRBJ1-2; cdr3_aa: CSVSGQNYGYTF; cdr3_nt: TGCAGCGTATCGGGTCAGAACTATGGCTACACCTTC
cdr3_length: 18; v_call: TRBV10-3; clone_size: many; d_call: TRBD1; j_call: TRBJ1-2; cdr3_aa: CAISESPGQGSPNYGYTF; cdr3_nt: TGTGCCATCAGTGAGTCGCCGGGACAGGGGTCGCCTAACTATGGCTACACCTTC
cdr3_length: 17; v_call: TRBV11-2; clone_size: few; d_call: -; j_call: TRBJ1-4; cdr3_aa: CASSRPRHGGTGEKLFF; cdr3_nt: TGTGCCAGCAGCCGCCCAAGGCACGGGGGGACGGGTGAAAAACTGTTTTTT
cdr3_length: 16; v_call: TRBV3-1; clone_size: few; d_call: TRBD2; j_call: TRBJ2-1; cdr3_aa: CASSPSRAGGRNEQFF; cdr3_nt: TGTGCCAGCAGCCCATCGAGGGCGGGGGGACGGAATGAGCAGTTCTTC
cdr3_length: 18; v_call: TRBV5-6; clone_size: many; d_call: TRBD2; j_call: TRBJ2-3; cdr3_aa: CASSFPLLAATSTDTQYF; cdr3_nt: TGTGCCAGCAGCTTTCCTCTCCTAGCGGCTACTAGCACAGATACGCAGTATTTT
cdr3_length: 17; v_call: TRBV6-2/TRBV6-3; clone_size: -; d_call: TRBD1; j_call: TRBJ1-5; cdr3_aa: CASNHPGGRGQGQPQHF; cdr3_nt: TGTGCCAGCAACCACCCGGGGGGCAGGGGGCAAGGTCAGCCCCAGCATTTT
cdr3_length: 13; v_call: TRBV4-1; clone_size: many; d_call: -; j_call: TRBJ1-1; cdr3_aa: CASSIRGNTEAFF; cdr3_nt: TGCGCCAGCAGCATCCGGGGGAACACTGAAGCTTTCTTT
cdr3_length: 14; v_call: TRBV18; clone_size: -; d_call: -; j_call: TRBJ1-1; cdr3_aa: CASSQHPRNTEAFF; cdr3_nt: TGTGCCAGCTCGCAACACCCAAGGAACACTGAAGCTTTCTTT
cdr3_length: 14; v_call: TRBV11-2; clone_size: many; d_call: -; j_call: TRBJ2-4; cdr3_aa: CASSLVLWENIQYF; cdr3_nt: TGTGCCAGCAGCTTAGTGCTGTGGGAAAACATTCAGTACTTC
cdr3_length: 12; v_call: TRBV29-1; clone_size: few; d_call: -; j_call: TRBJ1-1; cdr3_aa: CSGIRGNTEAFF; cdr3_nt: TGCAGCGGTATAAGGGGAAACACTGAAGCTTTCTTT
cdr3_length: 14; v_call: TRBV20-1; clone_size: -; d_call: -; j_call: TRBJ1-4; cdr3_aa: CSATRAATNEKLFF; cdr3_nt: TGCAGTGCCACTCGGGCGGCCACTAATGAAAAACTGTTTTTT
cdr3_length: 15; v_call: TRBV5-1; clone_size: many; d_call: -; j_call: TRBJ2-5; cdr3_aa: CASSGGGTLQETQYF; cdr3_nt: TGCGCCAGCAGCGGAGGTGGGACTCTCCAAGAGACCCAGTACTTC
cdr3_length: 12; v_call: TRBV20-1; clone_size: -; d_call: TRBD2; j_call: TRBJ2-1; cdr3_aa: CSGLAGVGEQFF; cdr3_nt: TGCAGCGGACTAGCGGGAGTTGGTGAGCAGTTCTTC
cdr3_length: 14; v_call: TRBV29-1; clone_size: -; d_call: TRBD1; j_call: TRBJ1-2; cdr3_aa: CSVGGQGLLYGYTF; cdr3_nt: TGCAGCGTTGGGGGACAGGGTCTCTTATATGGCTACACCTTC
cdr3_length: 13; v_call: TRBV28; clone_size: -; d_call: TRBD2; j_call: TRBJ2-3; cdr3_aa: CAGSLIGEGTQYF; cdr3_nt: TGTGCCGGCAGTTTGATCGGGGAGGGTACGCAGTATTTT
cdr3_length: 14; v_call: TRBV27; clone_size: -; d_call: TRBD2; j_call: TRBJ2-1; cdr3_aa: CAGSLYRTSDEQFF; cdr3_nt: TGTGCCGGCAGTCTATACCGGACTAGCGATGAGCAGTTCTTC
cdr3_length: 15; v_call: TRBV30; clone_size: -; d_call: TRBD1; j_call: TRBJ2-3; cdr3_aa: CAWSVGQGFTDTQYF; cdr3_nt: TGTGCCTGGAGTGTCGGACAGGGATTTACAGATACGCAGTATTTT
cdr3_length: 16; v_call: TRBV4-3; clone_size: few; d_call: TRBD2; j_call: TRBJ2-3; cdr3_aa: CASSQDPGTRGDTQYF; cdr3_nt: TGCGCCAGCAGCCAAGATCCGGGGACTAGGGGGGATACGCAGTATTTT
cdr3_length: 14; v_call: TRBV29-1; clone_size: few; d_call: TRBD2; j_call: TRBJ2-7; cdr3_aa: CSVGGGAGLYEQYF; cdr3_nt: TGCAGCGTTGGCGGGGGGGCCGGTCTCTACGAGCAGTACTTC
cdr3_length: 15; v_call: TRBV5-1; clone_size: -; d_call: -; j_call: TRBJ2-7; cdr3_aa: CASSLAFGSSYEQYF; cdr3_nt: TGCGCCAGCAGCTTGGCCTTTGGAAGCTCCTACGAGCAGTACTTC
cdr3_length: 11; v_call: TRBV6-1; clone_size: -; d_call: -; j_call: TRBJ2-1; cdr3_aa: CASSVLETQFF; cdr3_nt: TGTGCCAGCAGTGTTTTGGAGACCCAGTTCTTC
cdr3_length: 16; v_call: TRBV18; clone_size: many; d_call: -; j_call: TRBJ2-3; cdr3_aa: CASSPPQGHLPDTQYF; cdr3_nt: TGTGCCAGCTCACCACCCCAGGGCCACCTCCCAGATACGCAGTATTTT
cdr3_length: 13; v_call: TRBV14; clone_size: many; d_call: -; j_call: TRBJ2-1; cdr3_aa: CASSQQLSGVQFF; cdr3_nt: TGTGCCAGCAGCCAACAACTATCAGGGGTTCAGTTCTTC
cdr3_length: 12; v_call: TRBV9; clone_size: few; d_call: -; j_call: TRBJ2-1; cdr3_aa: CASSVWENEQFF; cdr3_nt: TGTGCCAGCAGCGTGTGGGAGAATGAGCAGTTCTTC
cdr3_length: 15; v_call: TRBV6-2/TRBV6-3; clone_size: -; d_call: TRBD1; j_call: TRBJ2-7; cdr3_aa: CASSPSGQGAGKQYF; cdr3_nt: TGTGCCAGCAGCCCCTCGGGACAGGGAGCCGGTAAGCAGTACTTC